What follows are 29 T cell receptor beta chains derived from one specimen sequenced in a study of neurological immune-mediated disorders. MiXCR was run by TCRdb on the 5' RACE reads, yielding one entry per CDR3 protein. Seen here are about 18,000 distinct CDR3 sequences, approximately 14% observed once, and the top ten hold approximately 8%. Sequencing was done on a sample of CD4+ T cells from blood. Receptors originate from an older woman with HTLV-1-associated myelopathy (HAM/TSP).

This clonotype is medium-sized. V gene TRBV5-1 combines with J gene TRBJ2-6; no firm D call. The CDR3 spans 15 residues. The germline V gene has CDR1 SGHRS and CDR2 YFSETQ. Trimming took off 0 bases at V and 2 bases at J, with 6 bases between the two ends. The chain's CDR3 is CASSLVGAGANVLTF. The CDR3 nucleotides are TGCGCCAGCAGCTTGGTGGGTGCTGGGGCCAACGTCCTGACTTTC. Full variable domain (outside the CDR3, taken from reference TRBV5-1 and TRBJ2-6): KAGVTQTPRYLIKTRGQQVTLSCSPISGHRSVSWYQQTPGQGLQFLFEYFSETQRNKGNFPGRFSGRQFSNSRSEMNVSTLELGDSALYLCASSLVGAGANVLTFGAGSRLTVL.

CDR3 loop: CASSYLTGVTGELFF. The DNA for the CDR3 is TGTGCCAGCAGCTACCTGACAGGGGTCACTGGGGAGCTGTTTTTT. The chain joins TRBV7-2 to TRBJ2-2; 8 nucleotides line up with TRBD1. In germline, CDR1 is SGHTA, CDR2 FQGNSA. The CDR3 totals 15 residues. J gave up 8 bases and V 4 bases, and 9 bases lay outside the gene matches.

The sample holds many counts of this clonotype. The chain couples TRBV6-5 to TRBJ2-7; D is uncertain. Deletions cut 6 bases from V and 6 bases from J, with 9 bases between. This CDR3 region has 11 residues. Germline V gives CDR1 MNHEY, CDR2 SVGAGI. The CDR3 loop reads CASRVMGEQYF. CDR3 bases: TGTGCCAGCAGGGTGATGGGCGAGCAGTACTTC.

This clonotype appeared many times. V usage is TRBV11-3 and J usage is TRBJ1-4; D gene ambiguous. V was clipped by 1 base and J by 0 bases, with 6 bases between them. The CDR3 has 15 amino acids. CDR1 is SGHNT, CDR2 YENEEA, per germline. Here the CDR3 reads CASSLAGATNEKLFF. DNA for the CDR3: TGTGCCAGCAGCTTAGCGGGCGCAACTAATGAAAAACTGTTTTTT.

This clonotype was counted at least ten times. CDR3 DNA sequence: TGTGCCAGCAGTTACGGAGACGGGGCGGCGAATCAGCCCCAGCATTTT. It translates to CASSYGDGAANQPQHF. This rearrangement joins TRBV6-2 or TRBV6-3 to TRBJ1-5, with D possibly matching TRBD1 (5 bases). V lost 2 bases and J lost 4, with 15 bases in between. CDR3 size: 16 residues. In germline, CDR1 is MNHEY, CDR2 SVGEGT.

This clonotype has a handful of counts. The genes are TRBV12-5 and TRBJ1-6; no reliable D call. The CDR3 runs to 12 residues. The V end was cut by 2 bases, the J end by 6 bases, with 2 bases between. Germline V gene sequence: CDR1 LGHNT, CDR2 FRNRAP. CDR3 sequence (DNA): TGTGCTAGTGGTTTGACTAATTCACCCCTCCACTTT. Translation gives CASGLTNSPLHF. Supplemented by reference TRBV12-5 and TRBJ1-6, the full variable domain reads DARVTQTPRHKVTEMGQEVTMRCQPILGHNTVFWYRQTMMQGLELLAYFRNRAPLDDSGMPKDRFSAEMPDATLATLKIQPSEPRDSAVYFCASGLTNSPLHFGNGTRLTVT.

This clonotype was found many times. The V gene is TRBV2, the J gene TRBJ1-5; D is ambiguous. The CDR3 spans 14 residues. V lost 3 bases to trimming and J lost 3 bases, with 9 bases between them. The germline V gene encodes CDR1 SNHLY and CDR2 FYNNEI. CDR3: CASSDYGDNQPQHF. DNA of the CDR3: TGTGCCAGCAGTGATTATGGGGACAATCAGCCCCAGCATTTT.

This clonotype has at least ten counts. The chain carries TRBV20-1 and TRBJ1-4; 9 bases agree with TRBD1. V shed 2 bases and J 8 bases; nucleotides not matched to a gene: 3. CDR1 DFQATT and CDR2 SNEGSKA come from the germline V gene (reference sequence). This CDR3 spans 13 amino acids. For the CDR3, the DNA is TGCAGTGCTAGAACAGGGGGCCAGGAAAAACTGTTTTTT. As protein: CSARTGGQEKLFF.

This clonotype came up many times. This chain connects TRBV20-1 to TRBJ2-1; 8 positions match TRBD1. Looked up from germline, CDR1 is DFQATT and CDR2 is SNEGSKA (reference sequence). The ends lost 2 bases at V and 0 bases at J; junction bases unmatched: 3. The CDR3 length is 15 residues. The CDR3 DNA is TGCAGTGCTAGATACAGGGGGAGCTCCTACAATGAGCAGTTCTTC. It translates to CSARYRGSSYNEQFF.

This clonotype has a count of ten or more. The gene calls are TRBV5-1 and TRBJ2-7; 10 bases match TRBD1. The CDR3 loop spans 15 amino acids. The ends lost 4 bases at V and 5 bases at J; junction bases unmatched: 9. Germline V gene data show CDR1 as SGHRS and CDR2 as YFSETQ. CDR3 protein: CASSPRQGAGNEQYF. For the CDR3, the DNA is TGCGCCAGCAGCCCCCGACAGGGGGCAGGCAACGAGCAGTACTTC.

This clonotype is labeled medium-sized. This rearrangement joins TRBV12-3 or TRBV12-4 to TRBJ1-1; D gene unclear. This CDR3 has 16 residues. Trimming pared 3 bases from V and 0 bases from J, leaving 14 bases between. The CDR3 reads CASSFRGPPMNTEAFF. DNA for the CDR3: TGTGCCAGCAGTTTCCGTGGCCCGCCGATGAACACTGAAGCTTTCTTT.

This clonotype was picked up many times. J is TRBJ1-4 and V is TRBV14; D not certain. The CDR3 runs to 11 residues. Germline V gene data show CDR1 as SGHDN and CDR2 as FVKESK. Deletions cut 2 bases from V and 7 bases from J, with 2 bases between. CDR3 region: CASSQFEKLFF. The CDR3 bases are TGTGCCAGCAGCCAATTTGAAAAACTGTTTTTT.

This clonotype was recorded many times. The chain recombines TRBV18 with TRBJ1-6, with 8 positions matching TRBD1. CDR3 length: 15 amino acids. Germline loops: CDR1 KGHSH, CDR2 LQKENI. Trimming cost V 6 bases and J 5 bases; bases outside gene matches: 6. CDR3 protein: CASSPGTGHNSPLHF. CDR3 sequence (DNA): TGTGCCAGCTCTCCCGGGACAGGTCATAATTCACCCCTCCACTTT.

By frequency in the sample, this clonotype is medium-sized (0.01 to 0.1%). The chain has TRBV6-1 and TRBJ2-2; D remains ambiguous. V dropped 1 base and J dropped 4 bases, with 7 bases sitting between them. The V gene's germline CDR1 is MNHNS and CDR2 SASEGT. The CDR3 loop spans 14 amino acids. The CDR3 loop reads CASSEVFSTGELFF. The CDR3 nucleotides are TGTGCCAGCAGTGAAGTATTCAGCACCGGGGAGCTGTTTTTT.

The table lists this clonotype with a few counts. The chain uses TRBV19 and TRBJ2-2; the D is unclear. Germline values: CDR1 LNHDA, CDR2 SQIVND (reference sequence). This CDR3 has 16 amino acids. Trimming left V 1 base short and J 0 bases short, with 9 bases between. The CDR3 reads CASSIGRHPNTGELFF. The CDR3 DNA reads as TGTGCCAGTAGTATAGGTCGACATCCGAACACCGGGGAGCTGTTTTTT.

This clonotype was picked up many times. This chain uses TRBV5-5 with TRBJ2-1; D unclear. The CDR3 contains 14 residues. Trimming shortened V by 0 bases and J by 0 bases, and 4 bases separated the two germline ends. Germline V gene sequence: CDR1 SGHKS, CDR2 YYEKEE (reference sequence). CDR3 bases: TGTGCCAGCAGCTTGGATTTCTCCTACAATGAGCAGTTCTTC. Amino acids: CASSLDFSYNEQFF.

This clonotype came up many times. The V and J genes are TRBV5-1 and TRBJ1-1; D is undetermined. With 4 bases removed from V and 4 bases from J, the gap between germline ends came to 20 bases. CDR3 length equals 16 residues. The germline CDR1 and CDR2 sequences are SGHRS and YFSETQ. The chain's CDR3 is CASSPPAAVGGTEAFF. DNA of the CDR3: TGCGCCAGCAGCCCCCCGGCCGCCGTAGGTGGCACTGAAGCTTTCTTT.

This clonotype came up many times. This rearrangement joins TRBV2 to TRBJ2-7; the match to TRBD1 covers 7 bases. The CDR3 contains 14 residues. Germline CDR1 reads SNHLY; CDR2 reads FYNNEI. Trimming took 6 bases from V and 4 from J; bases not matched to a gene: 9. CDR3 DNA: TGTGCCAGCAGCGCCGGGACAGTTCCTTACGAGCAGTACTTC. This codes for CASSAGTVPYEQYF.

This clonotype rates as medium-sized. V and J are TRBV7-2 and TRBJ2-2; 9 bases align to TRBD2. Germline CDR1 and CDR2: SGHTA and FQGNSA. The CDR3 contains 16 residues. Trimming took 6 bases from V and 4 from J; bases not matched to a gene: 9. CDR3 amino acids: CASRPGGGASTGELFF. CDR3 DNA: TGTGCCAGCAGACCCGGCGGGGGGGCGAGCACCGGGGAGCTGTTTTTT.

The chain carries TRBV20-1 and TRBJ2-7; D might be TRBD2 (6 bases). V dropped 4 bases and J dropped 12 bases, with 19 bases sitting between them. The CDR3 is 12 amino acids. Germline V CDR1 and CDR2: DFQATT, SNEGSKA (reference sequence). CDR3 sequence: CSANGQMGGRYF. CDR3 nucleotide sequence: TGCAGTGCTAACGGTCAAATGGGGGGACGGTACTTC.

This clonotype has ten or more counts. CDR3 bases: TGCGCCAGCACCGGGACTCTGACCACCGGGGAGCTGTTTTTT. It encodes CASTGTLTTGELFF. The V gene is TRBV5-1, the J gene TRBJ2-2; a possible D gene is TRBD2 (6 bases). The germline V gene has CDR1 SGHRS and CDR2 YFSETQ. V was trimmed by 6 bases and J by 4 bases, leaving 13 bases between them. The length of the CDR3 is 14 residues.

This clonotype was seen repeatedly, ten times or more. The genes are TRBV5-1 and TRBJ2-5, with no clear D. V shed 3 bases and J shed 1 base, with 10 bases lying between them. This CDR3 has 14 amino acids. CDR1 and CDR2 from the germline V gene are SGHRS and YFSETQ. CDR3 loop: CASSSTLFQETQYF. CDR3 nucleotides: TGCGCCAGCAGCTCAACTCTATTCCAAGAGACCCAGTACTTC.

In its sample, this clonotype was seen many times. The chain joins TRBV5-1 to TRBJ1-6; the D gene is possibly TRBD1 (6 bases). V was trimmed by 4 bases and J by 13 bases, leaving 21 bases between them. The CDR3 has 15 amino acids. Germline CDR1 reads SGHRS; CDR2 reads YFSETQ. The DNA for the CDR3 is TGCGCCAGCAGCCTGTGGACGGGGTGGCAGGGGCCCCTCCACTTT. It translates to CASSLWTGWQGPLHF.

This clonotype was seen many times. The V and J genes are TRBV20-1 and TRBJ2-7; possible D gene TRBD1, 6 bases. The CDR3 has 14 amino acids. Germline assignment: CDR1 DFQATT and CDR2 SNEGSKA (reference sequence). V was clipped by 4 bases and J by 1 base, with 14 bases between them. The CDR3 nucleotides are TGCAGTGCTATGACAGGAGCCCAATCCTACGAGCAGTACTTC. Its translation is CSAMTGAQSYEQYF.

This clonotype was found many times. The rearrangement joins TRBV25-1 to TRBJ2-5, with 11 bases fitting TRBD2. CDR1 is MGHDK, CDR2 SYGVNS, per germline. Trimming cost V 6 bases and J 1 base; bases outside gene matches: 4. The CDR3 contains 15 residues. Written as DNA, the CDR3 is TGTGCCAGCAGCATGACTAGCGGGGCCCAAGAGACCCAGTACTTC. Protein: CASSMTSGAQETQYF.

This clonotype was recorded at least ten times. The junction departs from the called germline gene at one end, perhaps through a read error. The chain couples TRBV6-5 to TRBJ1-1, with D possibly matching TRBD1 (5 bases). CDR1 and CDR2 from the germline V gene are MNHEY and SVGAGI. The CDR3 spans 11 residues. Here the CDR3 DNA reads TGTGCCAGCAAGGGGAACACTGAAGGTTTCTTT. This translates into CASKGNTEGFF.

This clonotype was counted at least ten times. The V and J genes are TRBV20-1 and TRBJ2-1, with 9 bases aligning to TRBD2. V shed 0 bases, J shed 0 bases, and the junction held 15 bases outside the gene matches. The CDR3 contains 20 residues. In germline, CDR1 is DFQATT, CDR2 SNEGSKA (reference sequence). The CDR3 loop is CSARDPSGTTSKSSYNEQFF. Here the CDR3 DNA reads TGCAGTGCTAGAGACCCTAGCGGGACAACCTCCAAGAGCTCCTACAATGAGCAGTTCTTC.

This clonotype has at least ten counts. V usage is TRBV12-3 or TRBV12-4 and J usage is TRBJ1-4; 7 nucleotides match TRBD1. V trimming: 4 bases; J trimming: 0 bases; junction bases outside the gene matches: 5. This CDR3 is built from 16 residues. This CDR3 reads CASSSNQGATNEKLFF. The CDR3 nucleotides read TGTGCCAGCAGTTCAAATCAGGGGGCAACTAATGAAAAACTGTTTTTT.

There are many counts of this clonotype. V is TRBV5-4 and J is TRBJ2-7, with 7 bases lining up with TRBD2. J was trimmed by 4 bases and V by 2 bases; bases with no gene match: 9. The CDR3 is 15 amino acids. Germline CDR1 reads SGHNT; CDR2 reads YYREEE (reference sequence). The CDR3 here is CASSFPSGGRYEQYF. The CDR3 DNA sequence: TGTGCCAGCAGCTTCCCTAGCGGAGGGAGGTACGAGCAGTACTTC.